The 32 T cell receptor beta chains presented below share a single source sample, sequenced in a study of shared clonotypes between healthy human individuals. Profiled with immunoSEQ multiplex PCR; TCRdb holds only in-frame clones, not every one. The sample contains about 1.1 million clones, 70% to 85% of which appear only once. The source material was memory CD4+ T cells from PBMCs. Indicated subset: CD45RA-negative fraction. Receptors originate from a man between 18 and 29 years old in good health. Some clones in this sample may be carry-over from other donors' samples.

The chain carries TRBV4-1 and TRBJ1-5; D unclear. V was clipped by 1 base and J by 5 bases, with 9 bases between them. There are 14 residues in the CDR3. Germline V gene lookup returns CDR1 MGHRA and CDR2 YSYEKL. This CDR3 is CASSQGARDQPQHF. Here the CDR3 DNA reads TGCGCCAGCAGCCAAGGGGCTAGAGATCAGCCCCAGCATTTT.

Only a few counts were recorded for this clone. J is TRBJ2-1 and V is TRBV7-8; TRBD1 matches at 11 bases. This CDR3 has 15 residues. V dropped 5 bases and J dropped 7; count of bases not matched to a gene: 7. Germline CDR1 SGHVS, CDR2 FQNEAQ. The CDR3 sequence: CASSLGQGALNEQFF. In nucleotides, the CDR3 is TGTGCCAGCAGCCTTGGACAGGGGGCTTTGAATGAGCAGTTCTTC.

This chain links TRBV28 with TRBJ2-7; 16 bases fit TRBD2. In germline, CDR1 is MDHEN, CDR2 SYDVKM. The CDR3 length is 18 residues. V was clipped by 4 bases and J by 5 bases; unmatched bases: 11. The CDR3 region has the DNA TGTGCCAGCAGTTCGGGACTAGCGGGAGGGCGAGGGATCAACGAGCAGTACTTC. Its translation: CASSSGLAGGRGINEQYF.

This rearrangement joins TRBV29-1 to TRBJ2-7; D gene unclear. From germline, CDR1 is SQVTM and CDR2 ANQGSEA. V dropped 2 bases and J dropped 7 bases, with 21 bases sitting between them. There are 15 residues in the CDR3. CDR3 amino acids: CSVERLQLGDQEQYF. CDR3 in DNA: TGCAGCGTTGAACGGCTCCAGCTTGGTGACCAAGAGCAGTACTTC.

CDR3 residues: CATASGSSYEQYF. Written as DNA, the CDR3 is TGTGCCACCGCTAGCGGGAGTTCCTACGAGCAGTACTTC. The chain is built from TRBV28 and TRBJ2-7; TRBD2 matches at 10 bases. Trimming cost V 10 bases and J 1 base; bases outside gene matches: 4. This CDR3 has 13 amino acids. From germline, CDR1 is MDHEN and CDR2 SYDVKM.

The V and J genes are TRBV5-4 and TRBJ2-2, with TRBD2 identical over 11 bases. Germline trimming cut 4 bases from V and 1 base from J; bases unmatched to any gene: 3. Germline V CDR1 and CDR2: SGHNT, YYREEE (reference sequence). This CDR3 comprises 16 residues. DNA for the CDR3: TGTGCCAGCAGCCCGGGACTAGCGGTGAACACCGGGGAGCTGTTTTTT. It codes for CASSPGLAVNTGELFF. The whole variable domain, filled in from reference TRBV5-4 and TRBJ2-2, reads ETGVTQSPTHLIKTRGQQVTLRCSSQSGHNTVSWYQQALGQGPQFIFQYYREEENGRGNFPPRFSGLQFPNYSSELNVNALELDDSALYLCASSPGLAVNTGELFFGEGSRLTVL.

The chain carries TRBV15 and TRBJ1-1; 8 bases are shared with TRBD1. Germline V gene sequence: CDR1 LNHNV, CDR2 YYDKDF (reference sequence). The junction had 11 bases not matched to a gene; V was cut back by 5 bases and J by 9 bases. The CDR3 loop spans 14 amino acids. The CDR3 DNA reads as TGTGCCACCAGCGTAGGACAGGGAGTCTCGAAAGCTTTCTTT. It yields the protein CATSVGQGVSKAFF.

CDR3 sequence: CASSLWGRSGAGANVLTF. The CDR3 region has the DNA TGTGCCAGCAGTTTATGGGGACGATCGGGCGCTGGGGCCAACGTCCTGACTTTC. V and J are TRBV28 and TRBJ2-6; perhaps D is TRBD1 or TRBD2 (5 bases each). The V end lost 0 bases, the J end lost 2 bases, and 14 bases lay between the germline ends. Germline values: CDR1 MDHEN, CDR2 SYDVKM. The length of the CDR3 is 18 residues.

The rearrangement links TRBV27 to TRBJ1-2; 10 nucleotides agree with TRBD1. This CDR3 has 16 amino acids. Germline trimming cut 6 bases from V and 2 bases from J; bases unmatched to any gene: 9. CDR1 is MNHEY and CDR2 is SMNVEV in the germline V gene (reference sequence). CDR3 in DNA: TGTGCCAGCAGACCGATGACAGGGGGCGAAAACTATGGCTACACCTTC. Translated: CASRPMTGGENYGYTF.

On this clone itself: This specimen includes other DNA sequences encoding the same CDR3. This rearrangement joins TRBV6-1 to TRBJ1-2, with TRBD1 identical over 7 bases. The V gene end was trimmed by 1 base and the J gene end by 7 bases; junction bases not matched to a gene: 3. The CDR3 consists of 13 residues. Germline CDR1 MNHNS, CDR2 SASEGT. This chain's CDR3 is CASSEVTGAGYTF. CDR3 sequence (DNA): TGTGCCAGCAGTGAAGTCACAGGGGCTGGCTACACCTTC.

The V and J genes are TRBV11-2 and TRBJ2-7; TRBD2 might be the D (6 bases). The CDR3 is made up of 13 amino acids. CDR1 and CDR2 from the germline V gene are SGHAT and FQNNGV. Trimming stripped 5 bases from V and 6 bases from J, with 14 bases between. The CDR3 region is CASSPGLWGEQYF. DNA of the CDR3: TGTGCCAGCAGCCCCGGACTATGGGGCGAGCAGTACTTC.

The V gene is TRBV11-2, the J gene TRBJ1-1; possibly TRBD1 for D (5 bases). CDR3 size: 14 residues. Trimming cost V 6 bases and J 4 bases, with 15 bases left between them. The germline V gene encodes CDR1 SGHAT and CDR2 FQNNGV. CDR3 bases: TGTGCCAGCAGTAAAGGGGCGGGGGGCACTGAAGCTTTCTTT. Protein: CASSKGAGGTEAFF.

This clone occurred a few times. The chain employs TRBV18 and TRBJ2-7; TRBD1 matches 7 bases. CDR1 and CDR2 from the germline V gene are KGHSH and LQKENI. V gave up 4 bases and J gave up 3 bases; unmatched junction bases: 3. This CDR3 spans 13 amino acids. The CDR3 sequence is CASSQAGGYEQYF. For the CDR3, the DNA is TGTGCCAGCTCACAAGCAGGGGGCTACGAGCAGTACTTC.

V gene TRBV12-2 combines with J gene TRBJ2-7. TRBV12-2 is shown as a pseudogene. The CDR3 extends over 15 amino acids. CDR3 coding DNA: TGTGCAAGTCGCGCTACCAGGTGGGGTACCTACGAGCAGTACTTC. Translation: CASRATRWGTYEQYF.

A few counts support this clone. This sequence joins TRBV2 and TRBJ2-7; TRBD1 matches 8 bases. The CDR3 loop spans 15 amino acids. The junction had 9 bases not matched to a gene; V was cut back by 6 bases and J by 2 bases. Germline V gene lookup returns CDR1 SNHLY and CDR2 FYNNEI. CDR3 sequence (DNA): TGTGCCAGCAGGATCATGGGACAGGTACCCTACGAGCAGTACTTC. Amino acid sequence: CASRIMGQVPYEQYF.

The chain has TRBV28 and TRBJ1-2; D gene ambiguous. The V end was cut by 7 bases, the J end by 1 base, with 13 bases between. Germline CDR1 and CDR2: MDHEN and SYDVKM. The CDR3 sequence is 14 residues long. The CDR3 nucleotides are TGTGCCAGCATTACTCGAGGACTTAACTATGGCTACACCTTC. Translated, it gives CASITRGLNYGYTF.

The chain combines TRBV5-1 with TRBJ2-5, with D possibly called TRBD1 or TRBD2 (5 bases each). This CDR3 is 14 amino acids long. Germline V gives CDR1 SGHRS, CDR2 YFSETQ. The V end lost 2 bases, the J end lost 2 bases, and 10 bases lay between the germline ends. CDR3 sequence (DNA): TGCGCCAGCAGCTTCGACGAGGGGCAAGAGACCCAGTACTTC. It yields the protein CASSFDEGQETQYF. The whole variable domain, remainder taken from reference TRBV5-1 and TRBJ2-5, is KAGVTQTPRYLIKTRGQQVTLSCSPISGHRSVSWYQQTPGQGLQFLFEYFSETQRNKGNFPGRFSGRQFSNSRSEMNVSTLELGDSALYLCASSFDEGQETQYFGPGTRLLVL.

J is TRBJ2-1 and V is TRBV28; 12 bases agree with TRBD2. Germline V gene data show CDR1 as MDHEN and CDR2 as SYDVKM. This CDR3 has 19 residues. Trimming removed 5 bases from V and 3 bases from J; junction bases left unmatched: 14. CDR3 DNA sequence: TGTGCCAGCAGTACCCGGGGTCTAGCGGGAGGGGGATTCTACAATGAGCAGTTCTTC. Translated: CASSTRGLAGGGFYNEQFF.

Notes on this clone: One end of the junction is discordant with germline, which a read error may explain. The V gene is TRBV9, the J gene TRBJ1-3; 7 nucleotides align to TRBD1. Germline V gene lookup returns CDR1 SGDLS and CDR2 YYNGEE. CDR3 length equals 18 residues. CDR3 in amino acids: CVSSVGDRRASSGNTIYF. Here the CDR3 DNA reads TGTGTCAGCAGCGTGGGGGACAGACGCGCCAGCTCTGGAAACACCATATATTTT.

V is TRBV7-9 and J is TRBJ2-7, with unresolved D. The CDR3 contains 16 residues. Germline values: CDR1 SEHNR, CDR2 FQNEAQ (reference sequence). Trimming removed 5 bases at V and 3 bases at J, with 20 bases between. CDR3 amino acids: CASSPITSADSYEQYF. The CDR3 DNA sequence: TGTGCCAGCAGCCCCATAACGTCAGCAGATAGCTACGAGCAGTACTTC.

This chain uses TRBV5-4 with TRBJ2-5; the D is unclear. The CDR3 runs 15 residues. V was clipped by 5 bases and J by 3 bases, with 17 bases between them. Germline CDR1 and CDR2: SGHNT and YYREEE (reference sequence). The CDR3 bases are TGTGCCAGCAGGCCAGCCAACCTAGGGAAAGAGACCCAGTACTTC. Protein sequence: CASRPANLGKETQYF.

The rearrangement links TRBV28 to TRBJ1-2; D unresolved. The CDR3 is 16 amino acids. The germline V gene has CDR1 MDHEN and CDR2 SYDVKM. Trimming removed 4 bases at V and 1 base at J, with 16 bases between. The CDR3 here is CASSSYPRVNNYGYTF. The DNA of the CDR3 is TGTGCCAGCAGTTCCTATCCCCGGGTCAATAACTATGGCTACACCTTC.

A single count supports this clone. The rearrangement uses TRBV5-6 and TRBJ2-7; 10 nucleotides line up with TRBD2. Germline lookup yields CDR1 SGHDT and CDR2 YYEEEE. Trimming took 4 bases from V and 0 from J; bases not matched to a gene: 7. The CDR3 runs 16 residues. The CDR3 DNA follows: TGTGCCAGCAGCCCTCGTAGCGGGAGGAACTCCTACGAGCAGTACTTC. It yields the protein CASSPRSGRNSYEQYF. Variable domain in full (rest from reference TRBV5-6 and TRBJ2-7): DAGVTQSPTHLIKTRGQQVTLRCSPKSGHDTVSWYQQALGQGPQFIFQYYEEEERQRGNFPDRFSGHQFPNYSSELNVNALLLGDSALYLCASSPRSGRNSYEQYFGPGTRLTVT.

On this clone itself: A junction boundary mismatches the germline segment, possibly from a read error. The genes are TRBV5-1 and TRBJ1-4; no clear D. Germline loops: CDR1 SGHRS, CDR2 YFSETQ. The CDR3 spans 12 residues. The CDR3: CASSSTNEKLFF. In DNA form, the CDR3 reads TGTGCCAGCAGCTCAACTAATGAAAAACTGTTTTTT.

The chain couples TRBV4-1 to TRBJ2-3; D gene ambiguous. Trimming shortened V by 2 bases and J by 1 base, and 10 bases separated the two germline ends. This CDR3 comprises 15 residues. From germline, CDR1 is MGHRA and CDR2 YSYEKL. The CDR3 loop reads CASSQLLFGTDTQYF. The CDR3 region has the DNA TGCGCCAGCAGCCAACTCCTTTTCGGCACAGATACGCAGTATTTT.

The CDR3 DNA reads TGTGCCAGCAGTGAAGTAATGCTAGTAGAGCAGTACTTC. The encoded protein is CASSEVMLVEQYF. This sequence joins TRBV6-1 and TRBJ2-7; the D is unclear. The CDR3 spans 13 residues. V shed 1 base and J shed 7 bases, with 11 bases lying between them. Germline CDR1 MNHNS, CDR2 SASEGT.

The chain links TRBV19 to TRBJ2-2, with D uncertain. The germline V gene has CDR1 LNHDA and CDR2 SQIVND (reference sequence). V was pared by 1 base and J by 5 bases, with 8 bases between. This CDR3 region has 14 residues. The CDR3 reads CASSIGTATGELFF. CDR3 bases: TGTGCCAGTAGTATAGGAACGGCAACCGGGGAGCTGTTTTTT.

With respect to this clone: This likely stems from a read error, as it lies one base from a far larger clone. The same CDR3 arises from other DNA sequences in this sample as well. The J gene is TRBJ2-5, the V gene TRBV30, with 7 nucleotides matching TRBD2. The CDR3 sequence is 13 residues long. With 0 bases clipped from V and 14 bases from J, the junction kept 12 bases outside the gene matches. CDR1 is GTSNPN and CDR2 is SVGIG in the germline V gene (reference sequence). The CDR3 nucleotides read TGTGCCTGGAGTGTACTGGGGGACTACGAGCAATACTTC. It specifies CAWSVLGDYEQYF.

The CDR3, as DNA: TGCAGCGTTGGAAAGGGGGCCAGCGAGCAGTACTTC. Protein sequence: CSVGKGASEQYF. The rearrangement uses TRBV29-1 and TRBJ2-7, with 7 bases fitting TRBD1. Germline V gene lookup returns CDR1 SQVTM and CDR2 ANQGSEA. V lost 4 bases to trimming and J lost 6 bases; unmatched junction nucleotides: 6. The CDR3 length is 12 residues.

This clone is a singleton in its sample. V is TRBV7-6 and J is TRBJ2-1; maybe TRBD2 (5 bases). The CDR3 totals 13 residues. V was shortened by 3 bases and J by 9 bases, with 12 bases between the two germline ends. The germline CDR1 and CDR2 sequences are SGHVS and FNYEAQ. CDR3 bases: TGTGCCAGCAGCTTGGGAGAATTTGTTGAGCAGTTCTTC. Translating it yields CASSLGEFVEQFF.

This clone came up once. The genes are TRBV29-1 and TRBJ2-5; 8 bases line up with TRBD2. Losses at the gene ends were 5 bases for V and 1 base for J; bases not matched to a gene: 6. Per germline, CDR1 SQVTM and CDR2 ANQGSEA. The CDR3 is 14 residues long. As DNA, the CDR3 is TGCAGCGTTAGACTAGCGAAATCCCAAGAGACCCAGTACTTC. This encodes CSVRLAKSQETQYF.

This clone has just one count. The J gene is TRBJ2-7, the V gene TRBV7-6; 7 nucleotides match TRBD2. After removal of 5 bases from V and 7 bases from J, the junction contained 14 bases not matched to a gene. Germline CDR1 SGHVS, CDR2 FNYEAQ. The CDR3 spans 15 residues. DNA for the CDR3: TGTGCCAGCAGCCAATTCGGGACTGGGGAGGGGGAGCAGTACTTC. It codes for CASSQFGTGEGEQYF.